This T cell receptor (beta chain) stems from a study of quantifying T cell responses using KT2 cells. The overall study: Reverse transcription used primers in the TCR alpha and beta constant regions. The second PCR ran as a qPCR until a predetermined fluorescence threshold was reached. Study-wide results and limits: Detection of KT2 sequences held at the lowest tested level, about one cell per 100,000 PBMC.

Unfractionated PBMC were spiked with known numbers of KT2 clone cells. Fixed numbers of PBMC received varying amounts of KT2 cells. Each cDNA got a UMI-containing oligo ligated at its 3' end. An equimolar mix of RC1.1 and RC1.2 primed the beta chain across TRBC1 and TRBC2. One entry per CDR3 protein, called by TCRdb with MiXCR from the UMI-ligation and nested PCR reads. The repertoire holds roughly 51,000 distinct CDR3 sequences, more than 9% seen once, with approximately 9.4% in the top ten. Germline CDR1 is SQVTM and CDR2 is ANQGSEA. The length of the CDR3 is 14 residues. With 6 bases removed from V and 7 bases from J, the gap between germline ends came to 21 bases. This clonotype has ten or more counts. As yet, its antigen is unknown.

The chain uses TRBV29-1 and TRBJ1-1; D remains unclear. This sequence was found in a human donor. Sequenced sample: PBMCs spiked with cells of the T cell clone KT2. CDR3 in DNA: TGCAGCGTGCAAACCTTTCCATTCACGTATGAAGCTTTCTTT. It specifies CSVQTFPFTYEAFF. The full variable domain, its missing parts supplied by reference TRBV29-1 and TRBJ1-1, is SAVISQKPSRDICQRGTSLTIQCQVDSQVTMMFWYRQQPGQSLTLIATANQGSEATYESGFVIDKFPISRPNLTFSTLTVSNMSPEDSSIYLCSVQTFPFTYEAFFGQGTRLTVV.